A single TCR beta chain is shown here with its context. Within the sample, other DNA sequences also encode this same CDR3. This specimen belongs to a study of Ad26.COV2.S vaccination and SARS-CoV-2 variants. Measured with immunoSEQ multiplex PCR; TCRdb has only the in-frame clones, and not every one. Of roughly 320,000 clones in the sample, around nine tenths were seen once. As to treatment: roughly 20 received Ad26.COV2.S at low or high dose, single or two shots; five or six received placebo; per-sample allocation not given. Repertoires come from day 63 after the first vaccine or placebo injection. Trimming at V came to 3 bases and at J to 5 bases, leaving 3 bases not matched to a gene. Germline CDR1 and CDR2: SGHRS and YFSETQ. This CDR3 contains 14 residues.

This sample comprised peripheral blood, obtained in a trial of Ad26.COV2.S vaccine versus placebo. The source is a person between 18 and 59 years old who received the Ad26.COV2.S COVID-19 vaccine or a placebo. The V call is TRBV5-1, the J call TRBJ2-2; TRBD2 matches 8 bases. CDR3 sequence reads: CASSSIAGTGELFF. The CDR3 nucleotides are TGCGCCAGCAGCTCGATAGCGGGGACCGGGGAGCTGTTTTTT.